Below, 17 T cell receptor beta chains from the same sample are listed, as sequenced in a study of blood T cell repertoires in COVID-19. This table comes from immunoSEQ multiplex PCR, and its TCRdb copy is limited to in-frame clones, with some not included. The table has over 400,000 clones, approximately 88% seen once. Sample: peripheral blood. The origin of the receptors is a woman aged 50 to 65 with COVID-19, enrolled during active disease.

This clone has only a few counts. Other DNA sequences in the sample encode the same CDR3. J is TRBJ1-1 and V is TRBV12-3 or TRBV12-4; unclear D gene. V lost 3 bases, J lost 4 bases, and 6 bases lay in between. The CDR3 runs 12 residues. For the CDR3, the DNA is TGTGCCAGCAGTTTCGGCGGCACTGAAGCTTTCTTT. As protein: CASSFGGTEAFF.

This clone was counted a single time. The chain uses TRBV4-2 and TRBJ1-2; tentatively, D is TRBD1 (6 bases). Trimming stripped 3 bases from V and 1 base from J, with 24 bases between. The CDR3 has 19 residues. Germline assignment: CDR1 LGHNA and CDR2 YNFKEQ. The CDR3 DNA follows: TGTGCCAGCAGCCACTCACTTGCAGGGGCCGCCTCCTTTAACTATGGCTACACCTTC. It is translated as CASSHSLAGAASFNYGYTF.

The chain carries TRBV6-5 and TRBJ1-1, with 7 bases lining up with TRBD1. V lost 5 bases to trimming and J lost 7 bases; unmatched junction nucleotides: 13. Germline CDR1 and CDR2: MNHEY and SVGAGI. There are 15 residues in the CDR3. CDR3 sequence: CASSIRQGADGEAFF. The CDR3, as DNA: TGTGCCAGCAGTATCCGACAGGGAGCGGACGGTGAAGCTTTCTTT.

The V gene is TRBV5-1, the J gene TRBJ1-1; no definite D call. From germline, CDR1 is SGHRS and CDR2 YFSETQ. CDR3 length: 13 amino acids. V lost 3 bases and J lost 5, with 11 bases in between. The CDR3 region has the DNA TGCGCCAGCAGCTCCGAGCGGGGAACTGAAGCTTTCTTT. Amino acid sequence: CASSSERGTEAFF.

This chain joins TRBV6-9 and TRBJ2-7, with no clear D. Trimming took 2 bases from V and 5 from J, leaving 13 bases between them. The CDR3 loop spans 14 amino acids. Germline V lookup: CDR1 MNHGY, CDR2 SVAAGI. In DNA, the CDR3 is TGTGCCAGCAGTTATGGGCAGCAGGTCGACGAGCAGTACTTC. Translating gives CASSYGQQVDEQYF.

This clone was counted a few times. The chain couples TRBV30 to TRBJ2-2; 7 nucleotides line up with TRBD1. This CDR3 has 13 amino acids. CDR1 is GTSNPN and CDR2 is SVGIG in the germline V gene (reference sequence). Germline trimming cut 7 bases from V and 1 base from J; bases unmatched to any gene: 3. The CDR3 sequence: CAYTGVNTGELFF. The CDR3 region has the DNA TGTGCCTATACAGGGGTGAACACCGGGGAGCTGTTTTTT.

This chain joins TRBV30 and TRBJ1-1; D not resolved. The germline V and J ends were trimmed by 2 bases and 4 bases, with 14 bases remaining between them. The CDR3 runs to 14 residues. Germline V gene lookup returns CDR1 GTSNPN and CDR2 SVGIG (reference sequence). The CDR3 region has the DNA TGTGCCTGGAGTCGAACTCGACGGGGCACTGAAGCTTTCTTT. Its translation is CAWSRTRRGTEAFF.

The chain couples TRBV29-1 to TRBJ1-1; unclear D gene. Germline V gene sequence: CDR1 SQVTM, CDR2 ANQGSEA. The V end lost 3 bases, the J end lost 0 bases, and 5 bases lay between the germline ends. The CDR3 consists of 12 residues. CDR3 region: CSVDTLNTEAFF. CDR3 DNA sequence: TGCAGCGTTGATACACTGAACACTGAAGCTTTCTTT.

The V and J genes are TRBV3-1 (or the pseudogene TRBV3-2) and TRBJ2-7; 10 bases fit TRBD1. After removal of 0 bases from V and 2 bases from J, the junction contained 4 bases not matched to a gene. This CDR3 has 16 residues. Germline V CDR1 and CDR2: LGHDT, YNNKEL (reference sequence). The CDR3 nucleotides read TGTGCCAGCAGCCAAGATCGGGGGACAGGGGCCTACGAGCAGTACTTC. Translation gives CASSQDRGTGAYEQYF.

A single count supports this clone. The CDR3 protein is CASTQALRGQGGYTF. For the CDR3, the DNA is TGTGCCAGCACCCAAGCGCTTAGGGGGCAGGGTGGCTACACCTTC. V is TRBV27 and J is TRBJ1-2; 7 bases are shared with TRBD1. Unmatched junction bases numbered 15, after V lost 7 bases and J lost 7 bases. This CDR3 spans 15 amino acids. In germline, CDR1 is MNHEY, CDR2 SMNVEV (reference sequence).

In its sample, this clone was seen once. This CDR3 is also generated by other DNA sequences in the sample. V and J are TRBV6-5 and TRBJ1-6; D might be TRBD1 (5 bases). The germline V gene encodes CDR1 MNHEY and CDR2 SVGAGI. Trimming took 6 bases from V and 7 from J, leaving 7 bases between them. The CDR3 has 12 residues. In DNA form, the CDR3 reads TGTGCCAGCAGCTCAGGGAATTCACCCCTCCACTTT. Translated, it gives CASSSGNSPLHF.

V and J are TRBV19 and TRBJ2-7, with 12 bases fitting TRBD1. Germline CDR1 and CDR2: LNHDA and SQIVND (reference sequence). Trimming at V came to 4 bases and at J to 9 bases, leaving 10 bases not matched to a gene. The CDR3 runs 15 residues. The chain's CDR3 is CASSNLPGQGAWQYF. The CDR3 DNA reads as TGTGCCAGTAGTAATCTCCCGGGACAGGGGGCTTGGCAGTACTTC.

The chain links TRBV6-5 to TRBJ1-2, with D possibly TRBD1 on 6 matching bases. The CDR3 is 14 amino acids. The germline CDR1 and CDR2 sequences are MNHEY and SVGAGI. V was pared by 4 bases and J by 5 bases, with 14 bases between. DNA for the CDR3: TGTGCCAGCAGTTTCCCGGGAGGGGGGTATGGCTACACCTTC. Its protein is CASSFPGGGYGYTF.

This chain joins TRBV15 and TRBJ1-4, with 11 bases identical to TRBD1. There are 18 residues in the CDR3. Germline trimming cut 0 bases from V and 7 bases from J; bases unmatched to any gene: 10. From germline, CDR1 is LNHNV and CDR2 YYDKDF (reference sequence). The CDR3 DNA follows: TGTGCCACCAGCAGAGATCTCCTGGACAGGGGGCAGGGTGAAAAACTGTTTTTT. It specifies CATSRDLLDRGQGEKLFF.

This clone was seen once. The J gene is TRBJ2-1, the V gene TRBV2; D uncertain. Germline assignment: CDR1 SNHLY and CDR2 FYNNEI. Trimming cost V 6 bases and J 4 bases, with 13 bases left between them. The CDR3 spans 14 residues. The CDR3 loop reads CASSALWRYNEQFF. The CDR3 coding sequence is TGTGCCAGCAGCGCCCTTTGGAGATACAATGAGCAGTTCTTC.

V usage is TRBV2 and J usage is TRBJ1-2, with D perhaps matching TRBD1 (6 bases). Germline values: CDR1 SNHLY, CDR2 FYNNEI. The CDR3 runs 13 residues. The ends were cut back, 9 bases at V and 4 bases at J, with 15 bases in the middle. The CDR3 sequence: CARGGAISYGYTF. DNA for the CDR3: TGTGCCAGGGGGGGGGCCATAAGCTATGGCTACACCTTC.

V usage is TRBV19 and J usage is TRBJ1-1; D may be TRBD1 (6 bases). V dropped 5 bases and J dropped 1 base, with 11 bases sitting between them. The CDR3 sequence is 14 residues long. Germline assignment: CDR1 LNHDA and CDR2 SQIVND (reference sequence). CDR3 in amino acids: CASSSRTENTEAFF. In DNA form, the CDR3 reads TGTGCCAGTAGTTCCCGGACAGAGAACACTGAAGCTTTCTTT. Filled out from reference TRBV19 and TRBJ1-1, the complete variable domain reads DGGITQSPKYLFRKEGQNVTLSCEQNLNHDAMYWYRQDPGQGLRLIYYSQIVNDFQKGDIAEGYSVSREKKESFPLTVTSAQKNPTAFYLCASSSRTENTEAFFGQGTRLTVV.